Below are 8 T cell receptor beta chains sequenced from a single sample in a study of T-cell memory formation after mild COVID-19. TCRdb analysed the 5' RACE reads with MiXCR anew, one entry per CDR3 protein. In the table there are roughly 160,000 distinct CDR3 sequences, around a tenth of which are singletons. Sequenced: PBMCs or a T cell subset sorted from them (not recorded which). The receptors here all came from a man aged 18 to 35 who had mild COVID-19 (a few samples of this study predate the infection). Cell type and time point are not known.

This clonotype was recorded many times. J is TRBJ1-3 and V is TRBV5-1, with TRBD1 matching over 7 bases. V shed 3 bases, J shed 0 bases, and the junction held 6 bases outside the gene matches. CDR3 length: 16 residues. In germline, CDR1 is SGHRS, CDR2 YFSETQ. The chain's CDR3 is CASSSGQASSGNTIYF. In nucleotides, the CDR3 is TGCGCCAGCAGCTCAGGACAGGCTAGCTCTGGAAACACCATATATTTT.

The CDR3: CSARVPGAGYNEQFF. The CDR3 DNA reads as TGCAGTGCTAGAGTTCCGGGGGCGGGCTACAATGAGCAGTTCTTC. This chain joins TRBV20-1 and TRBJ2-1; D tentatively fits TRBD1 or TRBD2 (6 bases each). Trimming stripped 1 base from V and 3 bases from J, with 13 bases between. This CDR3 comprises 15 residues. Germline lookup yields CDR1 DFQATT and CDR2 SNEGSKA (reference sequence).

This clonotype came up a few times. V and J are TRBV11-2 and TRBJ2-5; D is unresolved. The germline CDR1 and CDR2 sequences are SGHAT and FQNNGV. There are 14 residues in the CDR3. Deletions cut 3 bases from V and 2 bases from J, with 10 bases between. DNA of the CDR3: TGTGCCAGCAGCTTTTCGATCGTTCAAGAGACCCAGTACTTC. Its translation is CASSFSIVQETQYF.

This clonotype was found a few times. V is TRBV4-2 and J is TRBJ2-3; D may be TRBD2 (6 bases). V was trimmed by 1 base and J by 0 bases, leaving 14 bases between them. Germline V gives CDR1 LGHNA, CDR2 YNFKEQ. This CDR3 has 17 amino acids. The CDR3 loop reads CASSQGDGDSSTDTQYF. The CDR3 DNA follows: TGTGCCAGCAGCCAAGGAGATGGGGACTCCAGCACAGATACGCAGTATTTT.

The chain links TRBV7-2 to TRBJ2-5; D is uncertain. Trimming removed 5 bases from V and 5 bases from J, with 15 bases in between. Germline CDR1 reads SGHTA; CDR2 reads FQGNSA. The CDR3 is 14 residues long. CDR3 bases: TGTGCCAGCAGCGCATCAAGAACTGTCGAGACCCAGTACTTC. Translating it yields CASSASRTVETQYF. Together with reference TRBV7-2 and TRBJ2-5, the CDR3 gives the full variable domain: GAGVSQSPSNKVTEKGKDVELRCDPISGHTALYWYRQSLGQGLEFLIYFQGNSAPDKSGLPSDRFSAERTGGSVSTLTIQRTQQEDSAVYLCASSASRTVETQYFGPGTRLLVL.

CDR3 coding DNA: TGTGCCAGCAGCTTAGGGGGAGGCAGCGGCCAAGAGACCCAGTACTTC. This encodes CASSLGGGSGQETQYF. The chain uses TRBV7-2 and TRBJ2-5; TRBD2 is a possible D gene (6 bases). Germline V gene data show CDR1 as SGHTA and CDR2 as FQGNSA. The CDR3 runs 16 residues. The V end lost 1 base, the J end lost 1 base, and 13 bases lay between the germline ends.

The rearrangement uses TRBV15 and TRBJ1-5; the D gene is possibly TRBD1 (6 bases). Trimming took off 3 bases at V and 0 bases at J, with 15 bases between the two ends. The CDR3 is made up of 17 amino acids. Germline CDR1 reads LNHNV; CDR2 reads YYDKDF (reference sequence). The CDR3 reads CATSSRLGANSNQPQHF. The CDR3 bases are TGTGCCACCAGCAGCCGATTGGGGGCGAATAGCAATCAGCCCCAGCATTTT.

The CDR3 DNA reads as TGTGCCAGCAGGAAACAGGGGGCTGTCTACACCTTC. Its translation is CASRKQGAVYTF. The chain uses TRBV12-3 or TRBV12-4 and TRBJ1-2; 9 nucleotides align to TRBD1. The CDR3 extends over 12 amino acids. Trimming took 6 bases from V and 10 from J; bases not matched to a gene: 6.